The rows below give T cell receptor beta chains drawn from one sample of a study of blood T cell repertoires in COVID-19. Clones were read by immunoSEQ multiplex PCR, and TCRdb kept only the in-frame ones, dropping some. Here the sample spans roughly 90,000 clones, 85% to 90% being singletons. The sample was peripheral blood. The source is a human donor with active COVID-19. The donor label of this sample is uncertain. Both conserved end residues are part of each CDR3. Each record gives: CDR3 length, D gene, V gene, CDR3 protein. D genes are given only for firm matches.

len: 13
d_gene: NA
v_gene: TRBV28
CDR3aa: CASTAQWSNEQFF

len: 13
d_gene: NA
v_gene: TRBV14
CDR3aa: CASSPHSRDGYTF

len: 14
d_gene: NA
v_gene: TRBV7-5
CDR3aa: CARTPPYLPYEQYF

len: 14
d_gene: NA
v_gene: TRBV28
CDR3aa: CASKQGNGNQPQHF

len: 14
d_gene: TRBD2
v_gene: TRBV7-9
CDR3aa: CAWSGGPHPETQYF

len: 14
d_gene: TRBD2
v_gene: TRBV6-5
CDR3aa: CASSRLAGEQTQYF

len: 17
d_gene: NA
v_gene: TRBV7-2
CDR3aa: CASSPTLLQGRRETQYF

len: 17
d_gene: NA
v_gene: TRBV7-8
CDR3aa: CASSPHNRASPDYGYTF

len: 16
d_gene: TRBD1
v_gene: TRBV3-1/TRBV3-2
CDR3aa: CASSQGPGGRSYGYTF

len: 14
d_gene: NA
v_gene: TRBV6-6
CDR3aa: CASSYTGPADEQYF

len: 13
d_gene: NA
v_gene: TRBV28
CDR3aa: CASTPPREDTIYF